These 6 T cell receptor beta chains share one sample of origin, sequenced in a study of naive and memory T cell subsets. Whole-study results and caveats: Naive repertoires, especially CD8, held a few larger clonotypes, possibly memory cells re-expressing CD45RA.

Antigen specificity for these receptors is unknown. Both TRBC1 and TRBC2 were covered by a beta constant-region primer of two equimolar oligonucleotides. Four rounds of PCR amplified the ligated cDNA using nested alpha and beta constant-region primers plus SP2. TCRdb analysed the UMI-ligation and nested PCR reads with MiXCR anew, one entry per CDR3 protein. The sample has over 110,000 distinct CDR3 sequences, 15% to 25% seen once. Input material: naive CD8+ T cells from blood. The receptors were sampled from a human donor in good health.

A few counts support this clonotype. The genes are TRBV2 and TRBJ1-1; D is unclear. Germline assignment: CDR1 SNHLY and CDR2 FYNNEI. CDR3 length: 14 amino acids. The V end lost 6 bases, the J end lost 8 bases, and 19 bases lay between the germline ends. Here the CDR3 DNA reads TGTGCCAGCAGCGGGAGTACGGCCCGATGGGAAGCTTTCTTT. Its translation is CASSGSTARWEAFF.

This clonotype was picked up a small number of times. This chain links TRBV20-1 with TRBJ2-7; a possible D gene is TRBD2 (6 bases). Germline V lookup: CDR1 DFQATT, CDR2 SNEGSKA (reference sequence). V lost 0 bases, J lost 3 bases, and 6 bases lay in between. The CDR3 contains 12 residues. For the CDR3, the DNA is TGCAGTGCTAGAGAGGAGGGCTACGAGCAGTACTTC. This gives the protein CSAREEGYEQYF.

The gene calls are TRBV4-3 and TRBJ2-7; TRBD2 matches 11 bases. CDR3 length: 16 residues. V shed 1 base and J 6 bases; nucleotides not matched to a gene: 8. Germline V gene sequence: CDR1 LGHNA, CDR2 YSLEER. Here the CDR3 DNA reads TGCGCCAGCAGCCAAGGGGTAGCGGGAGGGTTGGGCGAGCAGTACTTC. As protein: CASSQGVAGGLGEQYF.

V gene TRBV7-8 combines with J gene TRBJ1-4; D is undetermined. V lost 4 bases and J lost 7, with 10 bases in between. The germline V gene has CDR1 SGHVS and CDR2 FQNEAQ. This CDR3 comprises 13 residues. CDR3 DNA sequence: TGTGCCAGCAGCTCCATGCCCGGTGAAAAACTGTTTTTT. Protein sequence: CASSSMPGEKLFF.

This clonotype was seen many times. The gene calls are TRBV3-1 and TRBJ2-1; D gene unclear. The CDR3 consists of 11 residues. The V gene lost 1 base and the J gene lost 9 bases, with 4 bases spanning the gap. In germline, CDR1 is LGHDT, CDR2 YNNKEL (reference sequence). The CDR3 here is CASSQGVEQFF. DNA of the CDR3: TGTGCCAGCAGCCAAGGGGTTGAGCAGTTCTTC.

In this sample, this clonotype turned up many times. The gene calls are TRBV28 and TRBJ1-1, with D unclear. This CDR3 has 14 amino acids. Trimming stripped 7 bases from V and 0 bases from J, with 12 bases between. Germline lookup yields CDR1 MDHEN and CDR2 SYDVKM. The CDR3: CASMGRPVNTEAFF. The CDR3, as DNA: TGTGCCAGCATGGGGAGGCCAGTGAACACTGAAGCTTTCTTT.